This T cell receptor (beta chain) was recorded in a study of post-analysis software for immune sequencing data. Included in the TCR beta cDNA libraries were unique molecular identifiers. Input amounts of 1 to 10 million T cells were used. These gave approximately 500,000 cDNA molecules, so each molecule approximated one T cell. A single record per CDR3 protein comes from TCRdb applying MiXCR to the PCR reads. The sample carries fewer than 600,000 distinct CDR3 sequences, around 40% recorded once. There are a few counts of this clonotype. Antigen: not known. The CDR3 runs to 16 residues. Germline V gives CDR1 DFQATT, CDR2 SNEGSKA (reference sequence). Losses at the gene ends were 2 bases for V and 3 bases for J; bases not matched to a gene: 13. Points from the study as a whole: Higher frequency in patients than in controls was seen for about five TRBV segments, with TRBV5-6, TRBV5-1 and TRBV20-1 among them. Samples from a shared batch, those prepared together, strongly co-clustered by F measure. Among multiple sclerosis patients, normalized Chao1 diversity was significantly below that of controls.

Sequenced material: blood. The origin of this receptor is a girl under 18 with multiple sclerosis. The chain couples TRBV20-1 to TRBJ2-7; TRBD2 aligns across 7 bases. CDR3 sequence (DNA): TGCAGTGCTAGACGGAGGGAGGGTTCCACCTACTACGAGCAGTACTTC. Protein product: CSARRREGSTYYEQYF.